The 11 T cell receptor beta chains presented below share a single source sample, sequenced in a study of T cell clonotyping in hematopoietic cell transplantation. The time point denotes: recipient sample about 28 days before transplant, after cytoreduction. TCRdb's table, derived via immunoSEQ multiplex PCR, lists solely in-frame clones and lacks some. The sample comprises approximately 10,000 clones, around 90% of which are singletons, and approximately 15% rests with the top ten. Material: peripheral blood mononuclear cells, obtained before stem cell transplant. The receptors stem from a woman in her 50s with chronic myeloid leukemia. Some clones in this sample may be carry-over from other donors' samples.

The genes are TRBV5-1 and TRBJ2-1; D may be TRBD2 (6 bases). Looked up from germline, CDR1 is SGHRS and CDR2 is YFSETQ. The V and J ends lost 0 bases and 0 bases respectively, with 16 bases between them. The CDR3 consists of 18 residues. In nucleotides, the CDR3 is TGCGCCAGCAGCTTGGGGGGGACTGGCGTAGGCTCCTACAATGAGCAGTTCTTC. It yields the protein CASSLGGTGVGSYNEQFF.

This clone came up a few times. The chain joins TRBV27 to TRBJ2-7, with 10 bases fitting TRBD1. Unmatched junction bases numbered 7, after V lost 8 bases and J lost 0 bases. CDR3 size: 15 residues. Germline loops: CDR1 MNHEY, CDR2 SMNVEV (reference sequence). The CDR3 spells CASAWTGGISYEQYF. The CDR3, as DNA: TGTGCCAGCGCGTGGACAGGGGGGATCTCCTACGAGCAGTACTTC.

V is TRBV5-1 and J is TRBJ2-7, with a weak D call TRBD2 (5 bases). Germline CDR1 is SGHRS and CDR2 is YFSETQ. The CDR3 covers 13 residues. Trimming removed 4 bases at V and 2 bases at J, with 10 bases between. Written as DNA, the CDR3 is TGCGCCAGCAGCCCCGGGAATCCCTACGAGCAGTACTTC. Its protein is CASSPGNPYEQYF.

This clone showed up just once. The chain links TRBV7-2 to TRBJ2-5; weak D call: TRBD2 (5 bases). Per germline, CDR1 SGHTA and CDR2 FQGNSA. Trimming left V 5 bases short and J 1 base short, with 14 bases between. The CDR3 is 15 amino acids. In DNA, the CDR3 is TGTGCCAGCAGCCGGATTGCCGGGATCCAAGAGACCCAGTACTTC. Its protein is CASSRIAGIQETQYF.

The chain has TRBV28 and TRBJ1-3; D gene uncertain. This CDR3 is 16 amino acids long. The germline gives CDR1 MDHEN, CDR2 SYDVKM. V was trimmed by 2 bases and J by 2 bases, leaving 13 bases between them. The CDR3 region is CASSLLIGGAGNTIYF. CDR3 in DNA: TGTGCCAGCAGTTTACTCATTGGCGGGGCTGGAAACACCATATATTTT.

The gene calls are TRBV7-2 and TRBJ2-7, with 8 bases aligning to TRBD1. The CDR3 runs 14 residues. Germline CDR1 reads SGHTA; CDR2 reads FQGNSA. V shed 1 base and J 3 bases; nucleotides not matched to a gene: 2. The CDR3 reads CASSLGQGNYEQYF. The CDR3 nucleotides are TGTGCCAGCAGCTTAGGACAGGGGAACTACGAGCAGTACTTC.

The chain couples TRBV28 to TRBJ1-2; 7 positions match TRBD1. V gave up 3 bases and J gave up 7 bases; unmatched junction bases: 8. The CDR3 is 14 residues long. The germline V gene encodes CDR1 MDHEN and CDR2 SYDVKM. The CDR3 bases are TGTGCCAGCAGTTTCGACAGGGTAGGCCGTGGCTACACCTTC. Translation gives CASSFDRVGRGYTF.

The CDR3 bases are TGTGCCAGCAGCTCGTGGGGGGGCACTGAAGCTTTCTTT. It yields the protein CASSSWGGTEAFF. J is TRBJ1-1 and V is TRBV5-4; D possibly corresponds to TRBD1 (5 bases). Looked up from germline, CDR1 is SGHNT and CDR2 is YYREEE (reference sequence). The CDR3 consists of 13 residues. V was cut by 3 bases and J by 4 bases, with 10 bases left in between. Combining the CDR3 with reference TRBV5-4 and TRBJ1-1 gives the whole variable domain ETGVTQSPTHLIKTRGQQVTLRCSSQSGHNTVSWYQQALGQGPQFIFQYYREEENGRGNFPPRFSGLQFPNYSSELNVNALELDDSALYLCASSSWGGTEAFFGQGTRLTVV.

The V call is TRBV7-8, the J call TRBJ2-7; 9 bases align to TRBD1. The V gene end was trimmed by 3 bases and the J gene end by 3 bases; junction bases not matched to a gene: 3. The CDR3 consists of 14 residues. Germline values: CDR1 SGHVS, CDR2 FQNEAQ. CDR3: CASSLPGQGYEQYF. CDR3 sequence (DNA): TGTGCCAGCAGCTTGCCGGGACAGGGCTACGAGCAGTACTTC.

J is TRBJ1-2 and V is TRBV28; no clear D. Germline V gene data show CDR1 as MDHEN and CDR2 as SYDVKM. Trimming cost V 1 base and J 5 bases, with 8 bases left between them. The CDR3 runs 13 residues. The CDR3: CASSLLGSYGYTF. CDR3 coding DNA: TGTGCCAGCAGTTTATTGGGGAGTTATGGCTACACCTTC.

The genes are TRBV9 and TRBJ1-2; D unresolved. The length of the CDR3 is 13 residues. The V gene lost 2 bases and the J gene lost 8 bases, with 13 bases spanning the gap. In germline, CDR1 is SGDLS, CDR2 YYNGEE. DNA for the CDR3: TGTGCCAGCAGCGTTGGAGGTTATGGAGGCTACACCTTC. It translates to CASSVGGYGGYTF.